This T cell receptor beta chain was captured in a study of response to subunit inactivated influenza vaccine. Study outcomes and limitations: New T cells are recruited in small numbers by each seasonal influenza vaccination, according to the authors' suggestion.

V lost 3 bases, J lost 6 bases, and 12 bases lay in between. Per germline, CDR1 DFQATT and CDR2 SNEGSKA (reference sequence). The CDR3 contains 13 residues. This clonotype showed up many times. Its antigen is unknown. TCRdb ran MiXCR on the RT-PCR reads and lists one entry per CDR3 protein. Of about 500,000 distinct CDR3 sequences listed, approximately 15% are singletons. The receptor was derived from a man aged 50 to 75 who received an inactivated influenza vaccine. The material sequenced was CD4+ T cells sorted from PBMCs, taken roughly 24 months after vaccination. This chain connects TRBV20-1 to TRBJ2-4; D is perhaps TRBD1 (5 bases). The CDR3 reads CSASIRAVNIQYF. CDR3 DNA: TGCAGTGCTAGTATCAGGGCGGTAAACATTCAGTACTTC.